A single sample is the source of the 9 T cell receptor beta chains below, sequenced in a study of beta chain features in type 1 diabetes listed by TCRdb under 2018. Libraries were prepared through the immunoSEQ multiplex PCR assay. All of the isolated RNA was reverse transcribed with the High Capacity cDNA Reverse Transcription Kit, so expressed TCRB transcripts were sequenced. As stored in TCRdb, this immuneACCESS dataset retains in-frame rearrangements with V and J assigned. A fraction of the clones does not appear; measured against another copy, unresolved V genes explain less than half of the discrepancy, and the remainder lacks a known reason. This sample holds around 340,000 clones; around a fifth were observed only once. Around 0.04% of the sample comes from the top ten. Sequencing was done on a sample of naive CD4+ T cells from blood. The cell subset or site label, as the study defines it: true naive CD4+ T cells. The source is a woman under 30 in good health.

This chain joins TRBV5-1 and TRBJ1-1; D unresolved. V was cut by 0 bases and J by 5 bases, with 8 bases left in between. There are 13 residues in the CDR3. The V gene's germline CDR1 is SGHRS and CDR2 YFSETQ. The chain's CDR3 is CASSLVGDTEAFF. DNA for the CDR3: TGCGCCAGCAGCTTGGTCGGGGATACTGAAGCTTTCTTT.

The chain recombines TRBV7-9 with TRBJ1-6, with D possibly matching TRBD1 (5 bases). CDR3 size: 14 residues. V lost 6 bases and J 5 bases, leaving 11 bases between the germline ends. Germline CDR1 reads SEHNR; CDR2 reads FQNEAQ (reference sequence). The CDR3 sequence: CASSSGYDNSPLHF. The CDR3 DNA is TGTGCCAGCAGTTCAGGGTATGATAATTCACCCCTCCACTTT.

The chain couples TRBV5-4 to TRBJ2-3; D perhaps matches TRBD2 (7 bases). The V and J ends lost 6 bases and 2 bases respectively, with 19 bases between them. The length of the CDR3 is 16 residues. From germline, CDR1 is SGHNT and CDR2 YYREEE (reference sequence). CDR3 amino acids: CASTLGGRAVTDTQYF. Written as DNA, the CDR3 is TGTGCCAGCACCCTCGGGGGGCGGGCCGTCACAGATACGCAGTATTTT. The whole variable domain, remainder taken from reference TRBV5-4 and TRBJ2-3, is ETGVTQSPTHLIKTRGQQVTLRCSSQSGHNTVSWYQQALGQGPQFIFQYYREEENGRGNFPPRFSGLQFPNYSSELNVNALELDDSALYLCASTLGGRAVTDTQYFGPGTRLTVL.

In this sample, this clone turned up a few times. V is TRBV9 and J is TRBJ2-1; a possible D gene is TRBD2 (5 bases). CDR3 size: 13 residues. V shed 0 bases and J shed 6 bases, with 7 bases lying between them. CDR1 is SGDLS and CDR2 is YYNGEE in the germline V gene. Written as DNA, the CDR3 is TGTGCCAGCAGCGTAGGAGGGTTCAATGAGCAGTTCTTC. This translates into CASSVGGFNEQFF. The whole variable domain, filled in from reference TRBV9 and TRBJ2-1, reads DSGVTQTPKHLITATGQRVTLRCSPRSGDLSVYWYQQSLDQGLQFLIQYYNGEERAKGNILERFSAQQFPDLHSELNLSSLELGDSALYFCASSVGGFNEQFFGPGTRLTVL.

This chain links TRBV5-4 with TRBJ1-1; D is possibly TRBD1 (6 bases). The V end lost 0 bases, the J end lost 4 bases, and 10 bases lay between the germline ends. This CDR3 comprises 14 residues. Germline V CDR1 and CDR2: SGHNT, YYREEE (reference sequence). CDR3 in amino acids: CASSLAAGATEAFF. The CDR3 DNA reads TGTGCCAGCAGCTTGGCCGCGGGGGCCACTGAAGCTTTCTTT.

In its sample, this clone was seen a few times. The CDR3 sequence is CAISAGTGDGEQYF. The DNA of the CDR3 is TGTGCCATCAGTGCCGGGACAGGAGATGGAGAGCAGTACTTC. This chain links TRBV10-3 with TRBJ2-7, with TRBD1 matching over 8 bases. Per germline, CDR1 ENHRY and CDR2 SYGVKD. The V gene end was trimmed by 4 bases and the J gene end by 7 bases; junction bases not matched to a gene: 9. The CDR3 consists of 14 residues.

This sequence joins TRBV5-4 and TRBJ1-2; 8 bases match TRBD1. Germline V gene data show CDR1 as SGHNT and CDR2 as YYREEE (reference sequence). The CDR3 length is 14 residues. V lost 0 bases to trimming and J lost 4 bases; unmatched junction nucleotides: 2. The CDR3 DNA reads as TGTGCCAGCAGCTTGGCCGGGACAGGCTATGGCTACACCTTC. Its protein product is CASSLAGTGYGYTF.

The chain has TRBV5-1 and TRBJ2-5, with 7 bases fitting TRBD1. V gave up 3 bases and J gave up 1 base; unmatched junction bases: 9. From germline, CDR1 is SGHRS and CDR2 YFSETQ. This CDR3 has 16 amino acids. CDR3 in amino acids: CASSSGRAGGQETQYF. CDR3 DNA: TGCGCCAGCAGCTCTGGACGGGCAGGGGGCCAAGAGACCCAGTACTTC.

This clone was counted only a few times. The J gene is TRBJ1-2, the V gene TRBV5-1; perhaps TRBD1 as D (5 bases). Germline CDR1 is SGHRS and CDR2 is YFSETQ. Trimming left V 1 base short and J 3 bases short, with 10 bases between. CDR3 size: 14 residues. The CDR3 DNA reads as TGCGCCAGCAGCTTGACACCGACAGACTATGGCTACACCTTC. Its translation: CASSLTPTDYGYTF.